This T cell receptor (beta chain) derives from a study of relationships among human T cell subsets. Study-wide results and caveats: Over 55% of CD8+ cytotoxic sequences came from clones with over 100 reads. Bead sorting may have left some CD4+CD8+ double-positive cells.

After CD25, CD56 and CD294 bead selections, the flow-through was collected as Th1 cells. Semiquantitative ARM-PCR amplified T cell receptor alpha and beta CDR3 regions from mRNA. ARM-PCR used tagged nested gene-specific primers, then communal superprimers for exponential amplification. MiXCR, applied by TCRdb to the multiplex PCR reads, yields one record per CDR3 protein. Of 10,000 to 15,000 distinct CDR3 sequences detected, approximately 67% appear once; the ten largest clones hold about 32%. Of note for this clonotype: The target antigen is unknown.

The sample taken for sequencing was CD4+ Th1 cells sorted from blood. This sequence originates from a man aged 40-49 years in good health.

The CDR3 sequence is CASSSLAGGGETQYF. CDR3 in DNA: TGTGCCAGCAGCTCCCTAGCGGGAGGCGGGGAGACCCAGTACTTC. The V gene is TRBV7-8, the J gene TRBJ2-5; 11 nucleotides align to TRBD2. Germline V CDR1 and CDR2: SGHVS, FQNEAQ. This CDR3 contains 15 residues. The ends lost 4 bases at V and 5 bases at J; junction bases unmatched: 6.